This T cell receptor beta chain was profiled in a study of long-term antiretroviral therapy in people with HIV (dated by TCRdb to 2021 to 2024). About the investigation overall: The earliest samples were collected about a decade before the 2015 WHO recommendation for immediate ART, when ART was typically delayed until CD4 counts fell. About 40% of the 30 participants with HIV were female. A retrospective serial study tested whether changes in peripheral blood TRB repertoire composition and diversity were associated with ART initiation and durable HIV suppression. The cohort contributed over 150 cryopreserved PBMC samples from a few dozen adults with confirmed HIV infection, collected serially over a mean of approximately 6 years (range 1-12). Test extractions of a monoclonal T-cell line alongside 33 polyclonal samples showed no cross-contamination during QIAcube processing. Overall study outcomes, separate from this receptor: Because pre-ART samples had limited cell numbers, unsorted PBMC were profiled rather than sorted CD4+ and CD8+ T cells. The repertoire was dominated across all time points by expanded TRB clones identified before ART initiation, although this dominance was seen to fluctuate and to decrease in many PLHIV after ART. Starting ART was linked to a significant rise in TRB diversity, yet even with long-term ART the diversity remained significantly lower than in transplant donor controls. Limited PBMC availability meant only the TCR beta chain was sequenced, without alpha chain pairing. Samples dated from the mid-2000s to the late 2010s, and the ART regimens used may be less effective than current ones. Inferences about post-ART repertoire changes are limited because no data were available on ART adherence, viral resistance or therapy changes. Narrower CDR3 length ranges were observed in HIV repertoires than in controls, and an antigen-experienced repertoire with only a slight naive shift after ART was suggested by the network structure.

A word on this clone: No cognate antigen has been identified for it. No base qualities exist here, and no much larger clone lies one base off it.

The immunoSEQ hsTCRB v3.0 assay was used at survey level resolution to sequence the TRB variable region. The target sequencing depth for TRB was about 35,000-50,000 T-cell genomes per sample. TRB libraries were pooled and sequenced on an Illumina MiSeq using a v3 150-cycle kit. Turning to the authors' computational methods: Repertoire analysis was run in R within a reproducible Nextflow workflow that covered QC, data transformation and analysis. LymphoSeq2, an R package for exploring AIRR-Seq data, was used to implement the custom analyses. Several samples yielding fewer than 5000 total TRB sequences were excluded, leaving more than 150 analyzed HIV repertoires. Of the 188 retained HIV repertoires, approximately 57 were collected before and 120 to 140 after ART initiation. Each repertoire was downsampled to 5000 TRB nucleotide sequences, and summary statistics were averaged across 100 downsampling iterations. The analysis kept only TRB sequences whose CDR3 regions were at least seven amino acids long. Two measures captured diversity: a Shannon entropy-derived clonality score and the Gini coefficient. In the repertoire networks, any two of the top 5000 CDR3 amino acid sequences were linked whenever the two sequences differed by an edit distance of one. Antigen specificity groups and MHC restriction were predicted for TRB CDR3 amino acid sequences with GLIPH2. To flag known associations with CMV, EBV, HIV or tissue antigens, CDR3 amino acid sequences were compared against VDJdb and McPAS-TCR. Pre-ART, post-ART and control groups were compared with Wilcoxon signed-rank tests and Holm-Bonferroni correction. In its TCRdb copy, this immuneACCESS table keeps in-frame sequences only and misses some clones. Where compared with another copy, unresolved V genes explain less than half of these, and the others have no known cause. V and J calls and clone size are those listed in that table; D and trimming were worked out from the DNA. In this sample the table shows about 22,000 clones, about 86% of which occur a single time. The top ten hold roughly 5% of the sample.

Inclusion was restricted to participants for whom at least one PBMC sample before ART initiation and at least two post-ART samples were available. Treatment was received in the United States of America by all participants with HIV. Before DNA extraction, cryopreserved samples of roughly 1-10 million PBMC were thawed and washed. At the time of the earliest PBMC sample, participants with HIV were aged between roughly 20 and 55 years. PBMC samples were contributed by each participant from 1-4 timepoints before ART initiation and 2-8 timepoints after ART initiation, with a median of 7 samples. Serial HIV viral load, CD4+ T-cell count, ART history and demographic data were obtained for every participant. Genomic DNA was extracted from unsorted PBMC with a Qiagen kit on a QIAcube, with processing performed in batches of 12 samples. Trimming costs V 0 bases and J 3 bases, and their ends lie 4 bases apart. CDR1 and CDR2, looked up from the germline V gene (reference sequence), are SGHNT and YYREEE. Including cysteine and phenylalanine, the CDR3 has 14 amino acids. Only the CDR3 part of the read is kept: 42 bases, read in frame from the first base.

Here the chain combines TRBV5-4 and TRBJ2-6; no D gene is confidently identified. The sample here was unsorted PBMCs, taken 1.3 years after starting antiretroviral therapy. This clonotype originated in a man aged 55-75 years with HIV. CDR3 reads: CASSLGGGANVLTF. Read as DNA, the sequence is TGTGCCAGCAGCTTGGGGGGTGGGGCCAACGTCCTGACTTTC. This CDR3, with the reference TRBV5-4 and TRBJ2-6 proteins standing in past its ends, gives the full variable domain ETGVTQSPTHLIKTRGQQVTLRCSSQSGHNTVSWYQQALGQGPQFIFQYYREEENGRGNFPPRFSGLQFPNYSSELNVNALELDDSALYLCASSLGGGANVLTFGAGSRLTVL.